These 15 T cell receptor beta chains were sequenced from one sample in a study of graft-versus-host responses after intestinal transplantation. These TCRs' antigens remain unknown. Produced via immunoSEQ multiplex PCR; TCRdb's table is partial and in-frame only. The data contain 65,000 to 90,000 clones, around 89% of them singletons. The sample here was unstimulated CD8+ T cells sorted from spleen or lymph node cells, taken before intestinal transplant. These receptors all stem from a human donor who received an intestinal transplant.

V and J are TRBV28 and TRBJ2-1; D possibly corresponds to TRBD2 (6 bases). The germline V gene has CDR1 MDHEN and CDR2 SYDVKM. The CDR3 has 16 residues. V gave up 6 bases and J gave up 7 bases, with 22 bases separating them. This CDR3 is CASSPEMREAINEQFF. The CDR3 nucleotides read TGTGCCAGCAGCCCCGAAATGAGGGAGGCTATAAATGAGCAGTTCTTC.

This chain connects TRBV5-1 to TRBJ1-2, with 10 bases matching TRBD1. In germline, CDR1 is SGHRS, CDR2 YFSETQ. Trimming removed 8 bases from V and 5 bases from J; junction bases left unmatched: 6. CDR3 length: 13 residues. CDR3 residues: CARRQGARYGYTF. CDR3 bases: TGCGCCAGAAGACAGGGGGCGCGGTATGGCTACACCTTC.

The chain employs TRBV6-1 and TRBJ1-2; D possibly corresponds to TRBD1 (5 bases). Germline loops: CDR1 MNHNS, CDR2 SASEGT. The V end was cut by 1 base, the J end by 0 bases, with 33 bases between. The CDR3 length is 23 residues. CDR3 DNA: TGTGCCAGCAGTGAAGTCCGATTTGGAGTCTCCCACAGGACCTATCTATCTAACTATGGCTACACCTTC. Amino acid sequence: CASSEVRFGVSHRTYLSNYGYTF.

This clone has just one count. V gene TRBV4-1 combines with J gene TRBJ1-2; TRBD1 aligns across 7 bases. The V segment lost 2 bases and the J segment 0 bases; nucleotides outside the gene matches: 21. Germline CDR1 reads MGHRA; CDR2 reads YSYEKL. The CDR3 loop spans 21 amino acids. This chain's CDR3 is CASSQPSGGTGPQATNYGYTF. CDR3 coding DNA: TGCGCCAGCAGCCAACCTTCAGGGGGGACCGGGCCCCAAGCCACTAACTATGGCTACACCTTC.

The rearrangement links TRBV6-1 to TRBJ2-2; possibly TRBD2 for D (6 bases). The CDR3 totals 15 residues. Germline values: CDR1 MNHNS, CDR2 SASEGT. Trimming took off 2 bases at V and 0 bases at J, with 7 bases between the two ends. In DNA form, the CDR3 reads TGTGCCAGCAGTGAAACGGGGGCGAACACCGGGGAGCTGTTTTTT. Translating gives CASSETGANTGELFF.

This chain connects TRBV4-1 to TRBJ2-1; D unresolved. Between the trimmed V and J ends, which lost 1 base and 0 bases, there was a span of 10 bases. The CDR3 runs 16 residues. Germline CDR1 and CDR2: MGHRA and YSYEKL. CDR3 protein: CASSQVPESSYNEQFF. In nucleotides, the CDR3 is TGCGCCAGCAGCCAAGTCCCGGAGAGCTCCTACAATGAGCAGTTCTTC.

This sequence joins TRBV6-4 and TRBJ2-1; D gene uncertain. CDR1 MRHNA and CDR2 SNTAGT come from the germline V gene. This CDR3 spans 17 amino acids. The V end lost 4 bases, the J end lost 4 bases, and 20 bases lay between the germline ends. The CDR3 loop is CASSVIPTAFGYNEQFF. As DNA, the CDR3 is TGTGCCAGCAGTGTTATTCCGACTGCTTTTGGATACAATGAGCAGTTCTTC.

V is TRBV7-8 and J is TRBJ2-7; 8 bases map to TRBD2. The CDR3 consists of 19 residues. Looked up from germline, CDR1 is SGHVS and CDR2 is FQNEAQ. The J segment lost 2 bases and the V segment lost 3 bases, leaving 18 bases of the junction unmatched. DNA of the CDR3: TGTGCCAGCAGCTTCAGCCAGGGGTCAGGCGGGAGGTTTCCCTACGAGCAGTACTTC. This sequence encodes CASSFSQGSGGRFPYEQYF.

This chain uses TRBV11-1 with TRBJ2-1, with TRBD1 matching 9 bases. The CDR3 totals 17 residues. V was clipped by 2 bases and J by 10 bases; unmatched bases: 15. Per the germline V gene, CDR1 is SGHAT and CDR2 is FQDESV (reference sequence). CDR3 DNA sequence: TGTGCCAGCAGCTTACCCCCGGCAGGACAGGGGTCCATGGAGCAGTTCTTC. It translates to CASSLPPAGQGSMEQFF.

CDR3 in DNA: TGTGCCAGCAGCTTACCGGGACAGGGAATCACTGAAGCTTTCTTT. Amino acid sequence: CASSLPGQGITEAFF. The V call is TRBV6-5, the J call TRBJ1-1, with 9 positions matching TRBD1. Trimming took 6 bases from V and 4 from J; bases not matched to a gene: 9. Germline CDR1 and CDR2: MNHEY and SVGAGI. The CDR3 extends over 15 amino acids.

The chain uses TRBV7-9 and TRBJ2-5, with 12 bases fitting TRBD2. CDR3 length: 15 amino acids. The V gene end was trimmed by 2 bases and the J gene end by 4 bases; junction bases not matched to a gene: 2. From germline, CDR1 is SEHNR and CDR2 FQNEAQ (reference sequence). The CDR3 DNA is TGTGCCAGCAGCTTACTAGCGGGGGGGCGAGAGACCCAGTACTTC. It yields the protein CASSLLAGGRETQYF.

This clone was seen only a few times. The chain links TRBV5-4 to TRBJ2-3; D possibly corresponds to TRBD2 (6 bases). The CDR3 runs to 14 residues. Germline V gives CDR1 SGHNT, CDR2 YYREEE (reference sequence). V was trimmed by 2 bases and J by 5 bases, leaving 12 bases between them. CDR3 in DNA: TGTGCCAGCAGCTTTTGGAGGGGAAAAGATACGCAGTATTTT. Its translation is CASSFWRGKDTQYF.

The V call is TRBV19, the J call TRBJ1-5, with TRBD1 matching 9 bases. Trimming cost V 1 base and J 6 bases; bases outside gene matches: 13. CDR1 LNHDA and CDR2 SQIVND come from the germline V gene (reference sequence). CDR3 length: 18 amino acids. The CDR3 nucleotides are TGTGCCAGTAGTATAGGGTTTCGGGACAGGGAGATAGGTCAGCCCCAGCATTTT. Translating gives CASSIGFRDREIGQPQHF.

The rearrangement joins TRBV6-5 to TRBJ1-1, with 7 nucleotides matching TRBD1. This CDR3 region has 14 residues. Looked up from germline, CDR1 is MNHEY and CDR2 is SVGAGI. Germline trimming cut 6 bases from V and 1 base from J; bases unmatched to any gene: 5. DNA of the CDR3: TGTGCCAGCAGCCGACAGGGCCAGAACACTGAAGCTTTCTTT. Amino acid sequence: CASSRQGQNTEAFF.

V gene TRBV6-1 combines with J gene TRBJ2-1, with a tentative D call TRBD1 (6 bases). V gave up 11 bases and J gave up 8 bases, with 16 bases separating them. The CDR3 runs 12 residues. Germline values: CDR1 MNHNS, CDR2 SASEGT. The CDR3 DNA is TGTGCCGAAGGCCAGGGGAACCATGAGCAGTTCTTC. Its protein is CAEGQGNHEQFF.